This TCR beta chain was recovered during a study of beta chain features in type 1 diabetes. Study-wide points: Shorter TCRB CDR3s, moderately but significantly so, were found in Type 1 diabetes patients in all four CD4+ subsets.

Comments on this clone: Its matching antigen is unknown.

Every isolated RNA sample was fully reverse transcribed, so sequencing captured expressed TCRB transcripts. The table came from immunoSEQ multiplex PCR; TCRdb's copy has only in-frame clones and leaves some out. The top ten clones hold 0.015% of a sample with 310,000 or so clones, about 15% of them seen once. Germline values: CDR1 MDHEN, CDR2 SYDVKM. This CDR3 region has 15 residues. V lost 3 bases, J lost 5 bases, and 8 bases stayed unmatched. The chain couples TRBV28 to TRBJ1-2; 8 bases match TRBD1. The sequencing input was naive CD4+ T cells from blood. The sequence was collected from a man in his late teens or twenties with type 1 diabetes. CDR3 in DNA: TGTGCCAGCAGTTTGTACCACAGGGGGATGTATGGCTACACCTTC. This gives the protein CASSLYHRGMYGYTF.